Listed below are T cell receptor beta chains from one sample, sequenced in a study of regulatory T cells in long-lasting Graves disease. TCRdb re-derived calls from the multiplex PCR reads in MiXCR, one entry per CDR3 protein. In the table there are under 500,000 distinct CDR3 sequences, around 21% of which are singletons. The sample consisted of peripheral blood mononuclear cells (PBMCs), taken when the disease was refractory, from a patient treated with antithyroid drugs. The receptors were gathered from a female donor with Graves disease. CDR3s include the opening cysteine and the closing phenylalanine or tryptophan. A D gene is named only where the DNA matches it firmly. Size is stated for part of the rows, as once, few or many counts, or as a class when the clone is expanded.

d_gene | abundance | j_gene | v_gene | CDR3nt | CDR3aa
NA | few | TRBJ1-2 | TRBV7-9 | TGTGCCAGCAGCTTAGTGGGGGGAACTAACTATGGCTACACCTTC | CASSLVGGTNYGYTF
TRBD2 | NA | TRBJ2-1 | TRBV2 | TGTGCCTTCGCTAGCGGGACGGGGAATGAGCAGTTCTTC | CAFASGTGNEQFF
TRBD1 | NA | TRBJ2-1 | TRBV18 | TGTGCCAGCTCCGGGACAGGGTTGAGCAATGAGCAGTTCTTC | CASSGTGLSNEQFF
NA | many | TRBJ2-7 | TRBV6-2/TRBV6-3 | TGTGCCAGCAGTTTGAGACAGATCTACGAGCAGTACTTC | CASSLRQIYEQYF
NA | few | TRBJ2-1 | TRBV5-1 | TGCGCCAGCACTAGGGGGGGAGAGTATTACAATGAGCAGTTCTTC | CASTRGGEYYNEQFF
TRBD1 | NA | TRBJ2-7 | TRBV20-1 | TGCAGTGCTAGAGAGTTGGGGACAGTCTCCTACGAGCAGTACTTC | CSARELGTVSYEQYF
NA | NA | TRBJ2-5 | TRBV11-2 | TGTGCCAGCAGCTTAGTTTGGGGGCGCCAAGAGACCCAGTACTTC | CASSLVWGRQETQYF
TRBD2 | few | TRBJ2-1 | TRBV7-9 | TGTGCCAGCAGCTTAGTTCTAGCGGAGGATGAGCAGTTCTTC | CASSLVLAEDEQFF
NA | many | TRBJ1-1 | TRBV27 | TGTGCCAGCAGCAAAAACCCAAGGGAACACACTGAAGCTTTCTTT | CASSKNPREHTEAFF
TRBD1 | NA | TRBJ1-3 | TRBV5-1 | TGCGCCAGCAGCTTGTCGGCAGGGGGCTCTGGAAACACCATATATTTT | CASSLSAGGSGNTIYF
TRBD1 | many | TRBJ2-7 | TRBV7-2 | TGTGCCAGCAGCTTTATGACAGGGGTCTACGAGCAGTACTTC | CASSFMTGVYEQYF
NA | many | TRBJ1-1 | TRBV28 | TGTGCCAGCAACCCATTAGGACATCCGAACACTGAAGCTTTCTTT | CASNPLGHPNTEAFF
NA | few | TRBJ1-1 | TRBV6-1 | TGTGCCAGCTCCCGGTGGCCGGACACTGAAGCTTTCTTT | CASSRWPDTEAFF
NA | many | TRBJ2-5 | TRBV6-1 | TGTGCCAGCAGTGATTTTGGGCCGGAGACCCAGTACTTC | CASSDFGPETQYF
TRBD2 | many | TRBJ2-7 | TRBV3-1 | TGTGCCAGCAGCCATTTCGGGGGGACCTACGAGCAGTACTTC | CASSHFGGTYEQYF
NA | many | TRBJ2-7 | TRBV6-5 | TGTGCCAGCAGTTACTCTGTGGGGGTTAGTGGGTTCCGCTACGAGCAGTACTTC | CASSYSVGVSGFRYEQYF
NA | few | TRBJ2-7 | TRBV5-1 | TGCGCCAGCAGCTACCGGGACAAGACCTACGAGCAGTACTTC | CASSYRDKTYEQYF
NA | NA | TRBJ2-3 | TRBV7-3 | TGTGCCAGCAGCCCATCCCCGACGTATACGCAGTATTTT | CASSPSPTYTQYF
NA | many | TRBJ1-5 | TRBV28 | TGTGCCAGCAGTTTATTAGCGGGGCAGCCCCAGCATTTT | CASSLLAGQPQHF
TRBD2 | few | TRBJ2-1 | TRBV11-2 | TGTGCCAGCACGTCCAGGCTAGCGGGAGCTAATGAGCAGTTCTTC | CASTSRLAGANEQFF
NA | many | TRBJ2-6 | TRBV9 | TGTGCCAGCAGCGTATATGGGGCCAACGTCCTGACTTTC | CASSVYGANVLTF
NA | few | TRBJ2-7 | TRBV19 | TGTGCCAGTAGTATTGGTGCCGAAGAGCAGTACTTC | CASSIGAEEQYF
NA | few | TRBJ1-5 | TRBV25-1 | TGTGCCAGCAGTGAATACGGGCGGCCCCAGCATTTT | CASSEYGRPQHF
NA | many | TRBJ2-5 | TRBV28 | TGTGCCAGCAGTCTCCGGGGGCGAGAGACCCAGTACTTC | CASSLRGRETQYF
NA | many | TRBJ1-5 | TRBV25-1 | TGTGCCAGCAGTGGGATTAATCAGCCCCAGCATTTT | CASSGINQPQHF
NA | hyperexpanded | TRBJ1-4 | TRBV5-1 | TGTGCCAGCAGCTTAAATCTCCTGGGGGGGGAAGCTAATGAAAAACTGTTTTTT | CASSLNLLGGEANEKLFF
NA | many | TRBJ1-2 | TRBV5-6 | TGTGCCAGCAGCTTGGGGTTCAGGGGAGCCTATGGCTACACCTTC | CASSLGFRGAYGYTF
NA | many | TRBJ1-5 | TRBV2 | TGTGCCAGCAGTGAAGGTCGACACCGAGGTCAGCCCCAGCATTTT | CASSEGRHRGQPQHF
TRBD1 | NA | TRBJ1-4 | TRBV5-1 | TGCGCCAGCAGCCAGGGGGACGGGACAGATGAAAAACTGTTTTTT | CASSQGDGTDEKLFF
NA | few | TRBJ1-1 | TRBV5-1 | TGCGCCAGCAGCTCAGGGATGGGCACTGAAGCTTTCTTT | CASSSGMGTEAFF
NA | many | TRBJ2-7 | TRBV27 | TGTGCCAGCAGTTCCCTGGACAGACCTCCGAACGAGCAGTACTTC | CASSSLDRPPNEQYF
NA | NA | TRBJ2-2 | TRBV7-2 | TGTGCCAGCAGCTTAGGTCCCGGGGGGAACACCGGGGAGCTGTTTTTT | CASSLGPGGNTGELFF
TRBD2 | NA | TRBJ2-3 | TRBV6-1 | TGTGCCAGCAGTGAAGCGGCGGCTAGCGGGATAACAGATACGCAGTATTTT | CASSEAAASGITDTQYF
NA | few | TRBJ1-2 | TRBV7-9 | TGTGCCAGCAGCTTAGACAGGACGGGGCCTAACTATGGCTACACCTTC | CASSLDRTGPNYGYTF
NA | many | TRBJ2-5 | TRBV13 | TGTGCCAGCAGCTTTGCCGCCGGGGAGGAGACCCAGTACTTC | CASSFAAGEETQYF
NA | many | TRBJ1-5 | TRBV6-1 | TGTGCCAGCAGGCAGGGGAATCAGCCCCAGCATTTT | CASRQGNQPQHF
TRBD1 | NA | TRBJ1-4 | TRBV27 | TGTGCCAGCAGTTTAGCGGGACAGGGCGAAAAACTGTTTTTT | CASSLAGQGEKLFF
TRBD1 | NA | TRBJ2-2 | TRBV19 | TGTGCCAGTCAACAGGGGTGGGAGCTGTTTTTT | CASQQGWELFF
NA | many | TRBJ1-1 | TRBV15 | TGTGCCACCAGCAGAGATTGGCGGCTGAACACTGAAGCTTTCTTT | CATSRDWRLNTEAFF
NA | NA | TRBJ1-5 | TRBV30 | TGTGCCTGGAATGGGGATAGCAATCAGCCCCAGCATTTT | CAWNGDSNQPQHF
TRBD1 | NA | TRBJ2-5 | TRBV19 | TGTGCCAGTAGCCAGCGGACAGGGGGCATCAGTGAGACCCAGTACTTC | CASSQRTGGISETQYF
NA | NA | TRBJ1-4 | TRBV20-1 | TGCAGTGTAGAACAGGGTCTCGGGGAAAAACTGTTTTTT | CSVEQGLGEKLFF
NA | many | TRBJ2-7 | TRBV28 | TGTGCCAGCAGAAGATACTTGGGTCCCTACGAGCAGTACTTC | CASRRYLGPYEQYF
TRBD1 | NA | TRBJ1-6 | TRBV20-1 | TGCAGTGGAGACAGGGGTTCCTATAATTCACCCCTCCACTTT | CSGDRGSYNSPLHF
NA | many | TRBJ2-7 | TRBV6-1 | TGTGCCAGCAGTGGATCAACTAGCTGGAGCTACGAGCAGTACTTC | CASSGSTSWSYEQYF
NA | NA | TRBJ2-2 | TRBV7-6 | TGTGCCAGCAGCCTTAGGGGTTCCGGGGAGCTGTTTTTT | CASSLRGSGELFF
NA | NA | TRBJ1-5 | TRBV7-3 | TGTGCCAGCAGCTTAACGGCGGGGAGCAATCAGCCCCAGCATTTT | CASSLTAGSNQPQHF
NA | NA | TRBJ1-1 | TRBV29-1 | TGCAGCGCCCAACCGGGGAGCTCTAACACTGAAGCTTTCTTT | CSAQPGSSNTEAFF
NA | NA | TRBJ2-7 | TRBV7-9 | TGTGCCAGCAGCTCCCCCTCAGGGGGGCGTTCCTACGAGCAGTACTTC | CASSSPSGGRSYEQYF
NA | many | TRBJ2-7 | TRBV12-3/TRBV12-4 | TGTGCCAGCAGTCCCCCGGGGAGCGCCTACGAGCAGTACTTC | CASSPPGSAYEQYF
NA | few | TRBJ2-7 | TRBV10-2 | TGCGCCAGCAGAGGTACAGATTCCTACGAGCAGTACTTC | CASRGTDSYEQYF
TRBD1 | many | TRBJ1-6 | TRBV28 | TGTGCCAGCAGTTCCACCGGGACAGGGGGCGCGGCCCTCCACTTT | CASSSTGTGGAALHF
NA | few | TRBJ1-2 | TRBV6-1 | TGTGCCAGCAGTCCCTACCAGACCCTTAGCTACACCTTC | CASSPYQTLSYTF
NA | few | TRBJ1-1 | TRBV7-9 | TGTGCCAGCAGCCCTATAGGACCTGAAGCTTTCTTT | CASSPIGPEAFF
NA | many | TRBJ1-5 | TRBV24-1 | TGTGCCACCAGTGGGGCGGGACGGGAAAGCAATCAGCCCCAGCATTTT | CATSGAGRESNQPQHF